Below, one TCR beta chain is given with its context. Its cognate antigen is unknown. The data derive from a study of cytomegalovirus exposure and HLA in healthy donors. Regarding the study as a whole: HLA-A and HLA-B allele assignments for most subjects were reportedly predicted accurately using TCR beta sequences.

PCR primers comprised 60 Vbeta and 13 Jbeta primers. The repertoire was sequenced with immunoSEQ multiplex PCR; TCRdb's copy has only in-frame clones and lacks some. The table includes about 180,000 clones, over 75% detected once. Trimming took 5 bases from V and 0 from J, leaving 14 bases between them. CDR1 is MRHNA and CDR2 is SNTAGT in the germline V gene. The CDR3 has 16 amino acids. The sequenced sample was PBMCs. The receptor was derived from a young woman in good health and CMV-seronegative. This sequence joins TRBV6-4 and TRBJ2-1; tentative D call: TRBD2 (5 bases). The CDR3 here is CASSRAGVSSYNEQFF. The CDR3, as DNA: TGTGCCAGCAGTAGGGCCGGGGTAAGCTCCTACAATGAGCAGTTCTTC.